This passage covers 21 T cell receptor beta chains from one sample sequenced in a study of Ad26.COV2.S vaccination and SARS-CoV-2 variants. Here immunoSEQ multiplex PCR was the method, and the copy in TCRdb shows in-frame clones only, minus some. The sample contains about 440,000 clones, roughly 87% of which appear only once. The treatment here: roughly 19 received Ad26.COV2.S at low or high dose, single or two shots; about 5 received placebo; per-sample allocation not given. The samples were gathered on day 63 after the first injection of vaccine or placebo. Sequencing used peripheral blood, obtained in a trial of Ad26.COV2.S vaccine versus placebo. The receptors shown here come from a person aged 18-65 years who received the Ad26.COV2.S COVID-19 vaccine or a placebo.

This chain links TRBV3-1 (or the pseudogene TRBV3-2) with TRBJ2-1, with D possibly being TRBD2 (5 bases). Germline CDR1 LGHDT, CDR2 YNNKEL (reference sequence). The CDR3 totals 16 residues. With 4 bases removed from V and 4 bases from J, the gap between germline ends came to 17 bases. The CDR3 sequence is CASSPTLNGLYNEQFF. As DNA, the CDR3 is TGTGCCAGCAGCCCTACCCTAAATGGACTTTACAATGAGCAGTTCTTC.

The V and J genes are TRBV9 and TRBJ1-2; a weak D match, TRBD1 (6 bases). This CDR3 is built from 13 residues. The germline V gene has CDR1 SGDLS and CDR2 YYNGEE. The germline V and J ends were trimmed by 4 bases and 3 bases, with 10 bases remaining between them. The CDR3 DNA reads as TGTGCCAGCAGCCTTCGGACAGACTATGGCTACACCTTC. It is translated as CASSLRTDYGYTF.

The rearrangement uses TRBV2 and TRBJ2-1, with TRBD2 as a possible D gene (5 bases). Per the germline V gene, CDR1 is SNHLY and CDR2 is FYNNEI. The V end lost 1 base, the J end lost 6 bases, and 10 bases lay between the germline ends. The CDR3 has 14 amino acids. Here the CDR3 reads CASSEEGVGNEQFF. In DNA, the CDR3 is TGTGCCAGCAGTGAAGAGGGAGTCGGCAATGAGCAGTTCTTC.

J is TRBJ1-1 and V is TRBV4-1; D unclear. Looked up from germline, CDR1 is MGHRA and CDR2 is YSYEKL. This CDR3 has 14 amino acids. Trimming shortened V by 0 bases and J by 13 bases, and 18 bases separated the two germline ends. CDR3 region: CASSQEGGRAVNFF. The CDR3, as DNA: TGCGCCAGCAGCCAAGAGGGCGGGCGGGCAGTCAATTTCTTT.

CDR3 coding DNA: TGTGCCAGCAGTAACTACGAGCAGTACTTC. Translating gives CASSNYEQYF. V and J are TRBV2 and TRBJ2-7; no firm D call. Germline CDR1 reads SNHLY; CDR2 reads FYNNEI. V was shortened by 5 bases and J by 3 bases, with 2 bases between the two germline ends. This CDR3 has 10 amino acids.

This rearrangement joins TRBV25-1 to TRBJ2-7, with TRBD2 as a possible D gene (5 bases). This CDR3 contains 12 residues. V lost 8 bases to trimming and J lost 3 bases, with 11 bases between them. CDR1 is MGHDK, CDR2 SYGVNS, per germline. CDR3 in DNA: TGTGCCAGCGAGGGATCACTCTACGAGCAGTACTTC. The encoded protein is CASEGSLYEQYF.

This sequence joins TRBV28 and TRBJ2-1; TRBD2 agrees at 9 bases. The CDR3 totals 16 residues. CDR1 is MDHEN and CDR2 is SYDVKM in the germline V gene. V lost 5 bases, J lost 0 bases, and 5 bases stayed unmatched. The CDR3 loop reads CASSISSGISYNEQFF. The CDR3 DNA reads TGTGCCAGCAGTATCTCTAGCGGGATCTCCTACAATGAGCAGTTCTTC. Looking up the rest from reference TRBV28 and TRBJ2-1 gives the full variable domain: DVKVTQSSRYLVKRTGEKVFLECVQDMDHENMFWYRQDPGLGLRLIYFSYDVKMKEKGDIPEGYSVSREKKERFSLILESASTNQTSMYLCASSISSGISYNEQFFGPGTRLTVL.

V and J are TRBV2 and TRBJ1-3; D unresolved. The germline gives CDR1 SNHLY, CDR2 FYNNEI. Trimming left V 4 bases short and J 4 bases short, with 8 bases between. The CDR3 runs 13 residues. CDR3 amino acids: CASSVEAGNTIYF. The CDR3, as DNA: TGTGCCAGCAGTGTCGAAGCGGGAAACACCATATATTTT.

The chain has TRBV28 and TRBJ1-3, with TRBD1 as a possible D gene (6 bases). The CDR3 is made up of 14 amino acids. Per germline, CDR1 MDHEN and CDR2 SYDVKM. Trimming removed 6 bases at V and 1 base at J, with 10 bases between. As DNA, the CDR3 is TGTGCCAGCAGCGAAACAGGGTCTGGAAACACCATATATTTT. This encodes CASSETGSGNTIYF.

V is TRBV5-1 and J is TRBJ2-1, with TRBD2 as a possible D gene (6 bases). CDR1 is SGHRS and CDR2 is YFSETQ in the germline V gene. V lost 5 bases to trimming and J lost 5 bases, with 11 bases between them. The CDR3 totals 13 residues. The CDR3 region has the DNA TGCGCCAGCAGAGGAGGCGGGGACAATGAGCAGTTCTTC. It specifies CASRGGGDNEQFF.

The genes are TRBV19 and TRBJ1-5, with D perhaps matching TRBD1 (5 bases). This CDR3 spans 17 amino acids. Germline CDR1 and CDR2: LNHDA and SQIVND (reference sequence). The V end lost 6 bases, the J end lost 0 bases, and 18 bases lay between the germline ends. CDR3 DNA: TGTGCCAGTAGGGGGGGAGGGGTCAAAAATAGCAATCAGCCCCAGCATTTT. It is translated as CASRGGGVKNSNQPQHF.

This rearrangement joins TRBV5-1 to TRBJ2-5; 8 bases align to TRBD2. Unmatched junction bases numbered 6, after V lost 4 bases and J lost 4 bases. CDR3 length: 14 residues. The V gene's germline CDR1 is SGHRS and CDR2 YFSETQ. The CDR3 coding sequence is TGCGCCAGCAGCCCCGGGACTAGGACAGAGACCCAGTACTTC. It translates to CASSPGTRTETQYF.

The chain is built from TRBV19 and TRBJ2-5; perhaps TRBD2 as D (5 bases). V was cut by 8 bases and J by 0 bases, with 10 bases left in between. The CDR3 extends over 13 amino acids. Germline CDR1 reads LNHDA; CDR2 reads SQIVND (reference sequence). CDR3 protein: CASAPGYQETQYF. Written as DNA, the CDR3 is TGTGCCAGTGCCCCGGGGTACCAAGAGACCCAGTACTTC.

The chain combines TRBV6-5 with TRBJ1-1; D unresolved. The CDR3 has 14 residues. CDR1 and CDR2 from the germline V gene are MNHEY and SVGAGI. V lost 5 bases to trimming and J lost 5 bases, with 15 bases between them. CDR3 DNA: TGTGCCAGCAGTCGAGGCCTTGGAGGGACTGAAGCTTTCTTT. This sequence encodes CASSRGLGGTEAFF.

The CDR3 DNA follows: TGCAGCGTTGACGAGCGGGAGCCGGGGGATACGCAGTATTTT. It translates to CSVDEREPGDTQYF. The genes are TRBV29-1 and TRBJ2-3, with 8 bases that match TRBD2. CDR3 length equals 14 residues. The V gene's germline CDR1 is SQVTM and CDR2 ANQGSEA. V gave up 3 bases and J gave up 6 bases; unmatched junction bases: 8.

This chain uses TRBV19 with TRBJ2-3, with 7 positions matching TRBD1. The CDR3 extends over 14 amino acids. Losses at the gene ends were 4 bases for V and 8 bases for J; bases not matched to a gene: 9. Germline V gives CDR1 LNHDA, CDR2 SQIVND (reference sequence). Here the CDR3 reads CASSSGTVGGTQYF. The CDR3 DNA sequence: TGTGCCAGTAGTAGTGGGACAGTAGGAGGTACGCAGTATTTT.

The chain uses TRBV2 and TRBJ2-1; TRBD2 might be the D (6 bases). Germline V gene data show CDR1 as SNHLY and CDR2 as FYNNEI. The CDR3 totals 15 residues. The V end was cut by 5 bases, the J end by 6 bases, with 17 bases between. In DNA, the CDR3 is TGTGCCAGCAGTTTTCTCAGGACTACTAGCAATGAGCAGTTCTTC. Residues: CASSFLRTTSNEQFF. The full variable domain, its missing parts supplied by reference TRBV2 and TRBJ2-1, is EPEVTQTPSHQVTQMGQEVILRCVPISNHLYFYWYRQILGQKVEFLVSFYNNEISEKSEIFDDQFSVERPDGSNFTLKIRSTKLEDSAMYFCASSFLRTTSNEQFFGPGTRLTVL.

The chain is built from TRBV5-1 and TRBJ2-3, with TRBD2 matching 7 bases. The trim removed 2 bases at V and 1 base at J, leaving 7 bases unmatched. The CDR3 runs to 16 residues. Germline CDR1 and CDR2: SGHRS and YFSETQ. CDR3 sequence reads: CASSLNSGSRTDTQYF. The CDR3 bases are TGCGCCAGCAGCTTAAATAGCGGGTCCCGCACAGATACGCAGTATTTT.

DNA of the CDR3: TGTGCCAGCAGCGCGGGACAGGGCCCAGGAGGGACCCAGTACTTC. Protein product: CASSAGQGPGGTQYF. The chain is built from TRBV3-1 (or the pseudogene TRBV3-2) and TRBJ2-5; 9 bases align to TRBD1. This CDR3 is 15 amino acids long. Germline V gene data show CDR1 as LGHDT and CDR2 as YNNKEL (reference sequence). J gave up 7 bases and V 5 bases, and 11 bases lay outside the gene matches.

The chain has TRBV13 and TRBJ1-2; D is unresolved. The CDR3 totals 13 residues. Germline CDR1 PRHDT, CDR2 FYEKMQ (reference sequence). V was clipped by 0 bases and J by 6 bases, with 8 bases between them. The CDR3 nucleotides read TGTGCCAGCAGCTTAGGATCGGCTAATGGCTACACCTTC. Translated: CASSLGSANGYTF.

The chain combines TRBV27 with TRBJ2-2; TRBD2 is a possible D gene (6 bases). The CDR3 is 16 residues long. Trimming pared 3 bases from V and 6 bases from J, leaving 17 bases between. In germline, CDR1 is MNHEY, CDR2 SMNVEV (reference sequence). The CDR3: CASSFLASDGAGELFF. The CDR3, as DNA: TGTGCCAGCAGTTTCTTGGCTAGCGATGGCGCCGGGGAGCTGTTTTTT.